The T cell receptor (beta chain) under discussion was sequenced for a study of blood T cell repertoires in COVID-19 (dated by TCRdb to between 2020 and 2021). Regarding the research as a whole: Samples covering the acute and convalescent phases of COVID-19 were provided by collaborators in the United States, Italy and Spain. The material from the prospective study consisted of cDNA or gDNA derived from T cells, B-cell-depleted T cells, or PBMCs. Deeply sampled blood TCRbeta repertoires from subjects exposed to, actively infected with, or recovered from COVID-19 were included in the dataset. The repertoires were made available in a free public database intended to serve as a resource for research on the immune response to SARS-CoV-2. Samples were obtained from the ongoing ImmuneRACE study (first 160 participants) and from 1,200 or so subjects provided by 6 global collaborators. Nearly every sample came with metadata listing a de-identified subject ID, COVID-19 status, age in years and sex. Where available, HLA class I and class II types were obtained from metadata supplied by the sample provider rather than from assay-based typing. Overall study outcomes, separate from this receptor: Clinical and demographic metadata were provided uncurated, with the amount varying by source and participant.

Of note for this clone: Its binding antigen is unknown. The sample holds no much larger clone one base away, and base qualities are not on file.

The collaborating institutions used their own protocols to collect whole blood in K2EDTA tubes. For TCRbeta analysis, collaborators shipped samples in one of three forms: frozen whole blood, isolated PBMCs, or DNA extracted from either of those sample types. V gives up 7 bases and J gives up 4 bases, and the segment between their germline ends measures 13 bases. Via the germline V gene (reference sequence), CDR1 is LNHDA and CDR2 SQIVND. Its CDR3 holds 13 amino acids, cysteine through phenylalanine. Of all the DNA, just the CDR3 is kept, 39 bases in frame from base 1. The immunoSEQ Assay, a bias-controlled multiplex PCR, was used to amplify TCRbeta CDR3 regions from genomic DNA. The source study handled its data this way. The number of nucleated cells in each sample was estimated by amplification of reference gene primers within the assay. Sequence reads were collapsed and filtered to measure the absolute abundance of every unique TCRbeta CDR3 rearrangement. Productive Simpson clonality was computed per sample as the square root of Simpson's diversity index over productive rearrangements. Imported from immuneACCESS, the table was reduced by TCRdb to in-frame sequences with V and J called. These copies leave out some clones; in studies compared against another copy, an unresolved V gene accounts for under half, and the cause of the remainder is not known. V and J calls and clone size are those listed in that table; D and trimming were worked out from the DNA. In all, the sample holds more than 25,000 clones, and approximately 84% of those were seen once. The top ten hold 40% to 50% of the sample.

The V and J segments used are TRBV19 and TRBJ2-5; the D region possibly corresponds to TRBD2 (7 bases align). Input material: peripheral blood. The origin of this receptor is a woman over 75 with acute or convalescent COVID-19. Here the CDR3 is given as CASTPGGRETQYF. Read as DNA, the sequence is TGTGCCAGTACCCCGGGGGGCCGAGAGACCCAGTACTTC.